Sequencing of this T cell receptor beta chain was carried out in a study of cytomegalovirus exposure and HLA in healthy donors. Overall study findings and caveats: It was likely that a cluster of highly shared sequence variants was a sequencing artifact.

This CDR3 comprises 13 residues. Remarks on this clone: Its antigen is still unknown.

The PCR employed 60 Vbeta primers together with 13 Jbeta primers. Produced via immunoSEQ multiplex PCR; TCRdb's table is partial and in-frame only. The table lists about 140,000 clones, around three fifths of them singletons. The chain combines TRBV7-5 with TRBJ2-7; the table calls TRBD2, which could not be checked here. TRBV7-5 is a pseudogene segment. Sequencing was carried out using PBMCs. The TCR comes from a male donor in good health and CMV-seronegative. CDR3 residues: CVRSPPVPREQYF. DNA of the CDR3: TGTGTCAGAAGCCCTCCGGTGCCGAGGGAGCAGTACTTC.